A selection of T cell receptor beta chains follows, all from one sample in a study of T cell responses to AZD1222 COVID-19 vaccine. Using immunoSEQ multiplex PCR, the repertoire was profiled, and TCRdb retains in-frame clones only, with some absent. The sample lists around 160,000 clones; under 95% were seen once. Source: peripheral blood, taken on day 0 of AZD1222 vaccination. The receptor set was obtained from an adult in good health. Each CDR3 is given with its conserved first and last residue. Each record gives: D gene, clone size, V gene, CDR3 protein. D genes are given only for firm matches. Clone size is given for some rows only: seen once, a few or many times, or a class if the clone is expanded.

>-|-|TRBV6-5
CASRKGVATNEKLFF
>TRBD1|once|TRBV27
CASSPSGTGAPKDYEQYF
>-|once|TRBV6-5
CASSYGVVTEAFF
>-|-|TRBV7-9
CASSLLRASGSYNEQFF
>-|once|TRBV6-5
CASRRTGQETQYF
>-|-|TRBV10-3
CAISASSSSYEQYF
>-|-|TRBV29-1
CSVVRGYNEQFF
>-|-|TRBV11-2
CASSLAGHNYGYTF
>-|-|TRBV27
CASSLRSSGLYNEQFF
>-|-|TRBV12-3/TRBV12-4
CASSQNRERQFF
>-|-|TRBV5-1
CASSSGQGGFSGANVLTF
>-|-|TRBV7-2
CASSLAIQKNIQYF
>-|-|TRBV5-5
CASSLDDQTPLHF
>-|-|TRBV28
CASSDPPPGLGAGELFF
>TRBD1|-|TRBV5-4
CASSKPGQGTEAFF
>-|once|TRBV15
CATVETSGTIGTEAFF
>-|once|TRBV30
CAGGGEATNEKLFF
>TRBD1|-|TRBV5-1
CASSPRGAGQLNSPLHF
>-|-|TRBV7-9
CITDTQYF
>-|-|TRBV7-2
CASSPAVGNTIYF
>-|once|TRBV7-9
CASSFLQTNTGELFF
>TRBD1|few|TRBV5-5
CASSRISGTGHEQYF
>TRBD1|-|TRBV19
CASSPRRGLETQYF
>-|once|TRBV12-5
CASGIPGFNEQFF
>-|-|TRBV5-1
CASSSGGSANYGYTF
>-|-|TRBV18
CASSGNKNTFTDTQYF
>TRBD2|-|TRBV4-1
CASSQETGLAGVYEQYF
>-|-|TRBV19
CASSIVSSSNQPQHF
>-|-|TRBV30
CAWNRESYEQYF
>-|few|TRBV5-6
CASSLTGSAYEQYF
>-|-|TRBV11-3
CASSSLTSTGELFF
>-|-|TRBV7-9
CASSLAFPGYNEQFF
>-|-|TRBV16
CASSQSQGSYNEQFF
>-|-|TRBV3-1/TRBV3-2
CASTSYSHTEAFF
>-|-|TRBV5-1
CASRLLGQANYGYTF
>-|-|TRBV5-6
CASSPDSNYGYTF
>TRBD2|-|TRBV18
CASSPAGGKDTQYF
>TRBD2|-|TRBV9
CASSVDGRTPLHEQYF
>-|-|TRBV4-1
CASSQDGPEAFF
>-|-|TRBV29-1
CSVSWGGRYNEQFF
>-|-|TRBV9
CASSVDGTTTYEQYF
>-|-|TRBV27
CASSTRDFYWGNEQFF
>-|-|TRBV15
CATGPSLRDTGELFF
>-|-|TRBV9
CASSSGASNTGELFF
>-|-|TRBV20-1
CSASRQVGNQPQHF
>TRBD1|-|TRBV30
CAWSADRGQGGNQPQHF
>TRBD1|-|TRBV27
CASSPAGGEGNQPQHF
>-|-|TRBV30
CAWDRSNTEAFF
>TRBD1|once|TRBV6-2/TRBV6-3
CASSRPDRGLHEQYF
>-|-|TRBV6-5
CASKREGLSGNTIYF
>-|-|TRBV25-1
CASWGVRYTF
>-|-|TRBV13
CASGSGNQPQHF
>TRBD2|-|TRBV5-1
CASSTGLAGGVTDTQYF